These T cell receptor beta chains were read from a single sample in a study of shared clonotypes between healthy human individuals. Clones were sequenced by immunoSEQ multiplex PCR, and TCRdb holds only the in-frame ones, with some missing. The sample has over 850,000 clones, around 78% seen once. Sequencing was done on a sample of memory CD4+ T cells from PBMCs. These receptors were collected from a man in his late teens or twenties in good health. Some clones in this sample may be carry-over from other donors' samples. Both conserved end residues are part of each CDR3. The D gene is left open where the match is weak. Clone size, where shown, is once, few, many, or a class for clones that have expanded.

clone_size: -; d_call: TRBD1; j_call: TRBJ1-5; v_call: TRBV6-1; cdr3_nt: TGTGCCAGCGGCGACAGGGAGTGGGGTCAGCCCCAGCATTTT; cdr3_aa: CASGDREWGQPQHF
clone_size: -; d_call: -; j_call: TRBJ1-2; v_call: TRBV19; cdr3_nt: TGTGCCAGTAGTAACGGGACTCCTGAAGGGGGCTACACCTTC; cdr3_aa: CASSNGTPEGGYTF
clone_size: -; d_call: TRBD2; j_call: TRBJ2-7; v_call: TRBV5-1; cdr3_nt: TGCGCCAGCAGGTCCGAGAACTTGCTAGCGGGGAACCCCTACGAGCAGTACTTC; cdr3_aa: CASRSENLLAGNPYEQYF
clone_size: -; d_call: -; j_call: TRBJ2-7; v_call: TRBV5-1; cdr3_nt: TGCGCCAGCAGCTTGGCCCCTTCCTACGAGCAGTACTTC; cdr3_aa: CASSLAPSYEQYF
clone_size: once; d_call: TRBD1; j_call: TRBJ2-7; v_call: TRBV6-5; cdr3_nt: TGTGCCAGCAGGCCCGGGACAGGGGGCTACGAGCAGTACTTC; cdr3_aa: CASRPGTGGYEQYF
clone_size: -; d_call: -; j_call: TRBJ2-7; v_call: TRBV9; cdr3_nt: TGTGCCAGCAGCGTAGAAGCGCACTCCTACGAGCAGTACTTC; cdr3_aa: CASSVEAHSYEQYF
clone_size: -; d_call: -; j_call: TRBJ2-1; v_call: TRBV6-5; cdr3_nt: TGTGCCAGCTCCCCCCCCAGCGGACATGAGCAGTTCTTC; cdr3_aa: CASSPPSGHEQFF
clone_size: once; d_call: -; j_call: TRBJ2-6; v_call: TRBV5-4; cdr3_nt: TGTGCCAGCAGCTTGGACGGGTCAGGGGCCAACGTCCTGACTTTC; cdr3_aa: CASSLDGSGANVLTF
clone_size: once; d_call: -; j_call: TRBJ2-1; v_call: TRBV20-1; cdr3_nt: TGCAGTGCTAGACCGGCGAATGAGCAGTTCTTC; cdr3_aa: CSARPANEQFF
clone_size: -; d_call: -; j_call: TRBJ2-3; v_call: TRBV11-1; cdr3_nt: TGTGCCAGCAGCTTGGTTTTCGGCACAGATACGCAGTATTTT; cdr3_aa: CASSLVFGTDTQYF
clone_size: few; d_call: -; j_call: TRBJ1-5; v_call: TRBV6-1; cdr3_nt: TGTGCCAGCAGCGGCAGGAGCAATCAGCCCCAGCATTTT; cdr3_aa: CASSGRSNQPQHF
clone_size: -; d_call: -; j_call: TRBJ2-6; v_call: TRBV5-4; cdr3_nt: TGTGCCAGCAGCTTGGACTTGGGGTTCACCAGCTCTGGGGCCAACGTCCTGACTTTC; cdr3_aa: CASSLDLGFTSSGANVLTF
clone_size: few; d_call: TRBD1; j_call: TRBJ2-3; v_call: TRBV9; cdr3_nt: TGTGCCACCAATAGGGGGACAGGGGGCAGGGCAGATACGCAGTATTTT; cdr3_aa: CATNRGTGGRADTQYF
clone_size: once; d_call: -; j_call: TRBJ2-7; v_call: TRBV11-2; cdr3_nt: TGTGCCAGCAGCGGCCAGGGTTACGAGCAGTACTTC; cdr3_aa: CASSGQGYEQYF
clone_size: -; d_call: TRBD2; j_call: TRBJ2-1; v_call: TRBV9; cdr3_nt: TGTGCCAGCAGCGTAGTATCCAGCGGGAGATTTAGTGAGCAGTTCTTC; cdr3_aa: CASSVVSSGRFSEQFF
clone_size: -; d_call: TRBD1; j_call: TRBJ1-5; v_call: TRBV10-3; cdr3_nt: TGTGCCATCAGTGTGGGGACAGGAGTCGGCGGCAATCAGCCCCAGCATTTT; cdr3_aa: CAISVGTGVGGNQPQHF
clone_size: -; d_call: -; j_call: TRBJ2-2; v_call: TRBV4-3; cdr3_nt: TGCGCCAGCAGCCAAGAAGCGAAGGGATCCGGGGAGCTGTTTTTT; cdr3_aa: CASSQEAKGSGELFF
clone_size: few; d_call: TRBD1; j_call: TRBJ1-1; v_call: TRBV28; cdr3_nt: TGTGCCAGCAGTCCGAAGGGGACAGGGAAGTTGATGAACACTGAAGCTTTCTTT; cdr3_aa: CASSPKGTGKLMNTEAFF
clone_size: few; d_call: -; j_call: TRBJ1-1; v_call: TRBV23-1; cdr3_nt: TGCGCCAGCAGTCAATCTGAAGGGGAAGCTTTCTTT; cdr3_aa: CASSQSEGEAFF
clone_size: -; d_call: -; j_call: TRBJ1-1; v_call: TRBV18; cdr3_nt: TGTGCCAGCTCACCACTACAGGGACCGAACACTGAAGCTTTCTTT; cdr3_aa: CASSPLQGPNTEAFF
clone_size: -; d_call: TRBD1; j_call: TRBJ2-7; v_call: TRBV4-2; cdr3_nt: TGTGCCAGCAGCCAAGTCGGAGACAGGGCCTACGAGCAGTACTTC; cdr3_aa: CASSQVGDRAYEQYF
clone_size: -; d_call: -; j_call: TRBJ1-2; v_call: TRBV28; cdr3_nt: TGTGCCAGCAGTTCATTCATTGGGAACTATGGCTACACCTTC; cdr3_aa: CASSSFIGNYGYTF
clone_size: -; d_call: -; j_call: TRBJ1-2; v_call: TRBV5-4; cdr3_nt: TGTGCCAGCAGCTTTGACAACTATCTCTATGGCTACACCTTC; cdr3_aa: CASSFDNYLYGYTF
clone_size: -; d_call: TRBD2; j_call: TRBJ2-1; v_call: TRBV25-1; cdr3_nt: TGTGCCAGCAGTGTTCTAGCGGGAGAATATGAGCAGTTCTTC; cdr3_aa: CASSVLAGEYEQFF
clone_size: -; d_call: -; j_call: TRBJ1-1; v_call: TRBV2; cdr3_nt: TGTGCCAGCAACAGAGGGGGGGACACTGAAGCTTTCTTT; cdr3_aa: CASNRGGDTEAFF
clone_size: -; d_call: TRBD1; j_call: TRBJ2-1; v_call: TRBV9; cdr3_nt: TGTGCCAGCAGCGAGGACAGGGGGTACTCCTACAATGAGCAGTTCTTC; cdr3_aa: CASSEDRGYSYNEQFF
clone_size: -; d_call: -; j_call: TRBJ1-2; v_call: TRBV30; cdr3_nt: TGTGCCTGGAGTAGAGGGGCCAACTATGGCTACACCTTC; cdr3_aa: CAWSRGANYGYTF
clone_size: -; d_call: -; j_call: TRBJ2-2; v_call: TRBV5-1; cdr3_nt: TGCGCCAGCAGCTTAAGAGGGGATATGGGAGCCGGGGAGCTGTTTTTT; cdr3_aa: CASSLRGDMGAGELFF
clone_size: -; d_call: TRBD1; j_call: TRBJ2-7; v_call: TRBV7-9; cdr3_nt: TGTGCCAGCAGCGCACCACCCGGGACAGACTCCTACGAGCAGTACTTC; cdr3_aa: CASSAPPGTDSYEQYF
clone_size: -; d_call: TRBD1; j_call: TRBJ2-5; v_call: TRBV9; cdr3_nt: TGTGCCAGCAGCCCATACCCTGACAGGGTCGGTACCCAGTACTTC; cdr3_aa: CASSPYPDRVGTQYF
clone_size: few; d_call: -; j_call: TRBJ2-5; v_call: TRBV18; cdr3_nt: TGTGCCAGCTCACCAGAGTTTGTGGGGAAAGAGACCCAGTACTTC; cdr3_aa: CASSPEFVGKETQYF
clone_size: -; d_call: -; j_call: TRBJ2-5; v_call: TRBV5-4; cdr3_nt: TGTGCCAGCAGCTTGAACCGGCAGGCACAAGAGACCCAGTACTTC; cdr3_aa: CASSLNRQAQETQYF
clone_size: -; d_call: -; j_call: TRBJ2-7; v_call: TRBV2; cdr3_nt: TGTGCCAGCAGTGAGCAGGTCAGCTCCTACGAGCAGTACTTC; cdr3_aa: CASSEQVSSYEQYF
clone_size: few; d_call: -; j_call: TRBJ1-1; v_call: TRBV14; cdr3_nt: TGTGCCAGCAGCCAAGCCGGGGGCTCTGCTGAAGCTTTCTTT; cdr3_aa: CASSQAGGSAEAFF
clone_size: -; d_call: TRBD1; j_call: TRBJ2-4; v_call: TRBV7-8; cdr3_nt: TGTGCCAGCAGCTTCGCAGGGACAGGGTTGGGCGCCAAAAACATTCAGTACTTC; cdr3_aa: CASSFAGTGLGAKNIQYF
clone_size: -; d_call: -; j_call: TRBJ1-2; v_call: TRBV28; cdr3_nt: TGTGCCAGCAGTTTTGGGGGGCTTAACTATGGCTACACCTTC; cdr3_aa: CASSFGGLNYGYTF
clone_size: -; d_call: -; j_call: TRBJ1-4; v_call: TRBV28; cdr3_nt: TGTGCCAGCAGTCTGCCCGGGACACCGAATGAAAAACTGTTTTTT; cdr3_aa: CASSLPGTPNEKLFF
clone_size: -; d_call: -; j_call: TRBJ1-2; v_call: TRBV30; cdr3_nt: TGTGCCTCAGAGACGCCGGGGTCCGACTATGGCTACACCTTC; cdr3_aa: CASETPGSDYGYTF
clone_size: -; d_call: -; j_call: TRBJ1-4; v_call: TRBV25-1; cdr3_nt: TGTGCCAGCAGTGACGACCAGGTACGGGAAAAACTGTTTTTT; cdr3_aa: CASSDDQVREKLFF
clone_size: -; d_call: -; j_call: TRBJ2-7; v_call: TRBV5-6; cdr3_nt: TGTGCCAGCAGCTTGGTGCCCTACCACTACGAGCAGTACTTC; cdr3_aa: CASSLVPYHYEQYF
clone_size: -; d_call: TRBD1; j_call: TRBJ1-2; v_call: TRBV27; cdr3_nt: TGTGCCAGTAGAGACCCCGGACAGGGGACCTATGGCTACACCTTC; cdr3_aa: CASRDPGQGTYGYTF
clone_size: -; d_call: TRBD2; j_call: TRBJ2-3; v_call: TRBV7-2; cdr3_nt: TGTGCCAGCAGCTTTGGACTAGCGGGAGATACGCAGTATTTT; cdr3_aa: CASSFGLAGDTQYF
clone_size: -; d_call: -; j_call: TRBJ2-7; v_call: TRBV5-4; cdr3_nt: TGTGCCAGCAGCTTGGCGCCGTCCCGGGACTCGTACTTC; cdr3_aa: CASSLAPSRDSYF
clone_size: -; d_call: -; j_call: TRBJ2-1; v_call: TRBV5-1; cdr3_nt: TGCGCCAGCAGCTTGGGACTACCCAATGAGCAGTTCTTC; cdr3_aa: CASSLGLPNEQFF
clone_size: -; d_call: -; j_call: TRBJ2-1; v_call: TRBV7-3; cdr3_nt: TGTGCCAGCAGCTTAAGCCCTGGGCCAAATGAGCAGTTCTTC; cdr3_aa: CASSLSPGPNEQFF
clone_size: -; d_call: -; j_call: TRBJ1-2; v_call: TRBV28; cdr3_nt: TGTGCCAGCATGACGGGGAGTTATGGCTACACCTTC; cdr3_aa: CASMTGSYGYTF
clone_size: -; d_call: -; j_call: TRBJ1-6; v_call: TRBV27; cdr3_nt: TGTGCCAGCAGTTTATCGATTTTACGGAATAATTCACCCCTCCACTTT; cdr3_aa: CASSLSILRNNSPLHF
clone_size: -; d_call: -; j_call: TRBJ2-1; v_call: TRBV5-8; cdr3_nt: TGTGCCAGCAGCCTTGGACAGCCTACATTCAATGAGCAGTTCTTC; cdr3_aa: CASSLGQPTFNEQFF
clone_size: few; d_call: -; j_call: TRBJ2-7; v_call: TRBV5-1; cdr3_nt: TGCGCCAGCAGCTGGGGGGGACAGTCTACCTACGAGCAGTACTTC; cdr3_aa: CASSWGGQSTYEQYF
clone_size: -; d_call: TRBD1; j_call: TRBJ2-1; v_call: TRBV7-6; cdr3_nt: TGTGCCAGCAGCAAGACCGGGACAGGGGCGTTCTTC; cdr3_aa: CASSKTGTGAFF
clone_size: -; d_call: -; j_call: TRBJ2-1; v_call: TRBV5-1; cdr3_nt: TGCGCCAGCAGCTTGCGGGATGAGCAGTTCTTC; cdr3_aa: CASSLRDEQFF
clone_size: -; d_call: -; j_call: TRBJ2-1; v_call: TRBV10-3; cdr3_nt: TGTGCCATCAGGCCGGGACCCAACAATGAGCAGTTCTTC; cdr3_aa: CAIRPGPNNEQFF
clone_size: -; d_call: -; j_call: TRBJ2-2; v_call: TRBV2; cdr3_nt: TGTGCCAGCAGGAACACCGGGGAGCTGTTTTTT; cdr3_aa: CASRNTGELFF
clone_size: -; d_call: -; j_call: TRBJ2-7; v_call: TRBV6-1; cdr3_nt: TGTGCCAGCAGCCTCAGGGGTGGCTACGAGCAGTACTTC; cdr3_aa: CASSLRGGYEQYF
clone_size: -; d_call: TRBD1; j_call: TRBJ1-5; v_call: TRBV28; cdr3_nt: TGTGCCAGCAGTCCACGGACAGGGGGTGGTCAGCCCCAGCATTTT; cdr3_aa: CASSPRTGGGQPQHF
clone_size: -; d_call: -; j_call: TRBJ2-3; v_call: TRBV2; cdr3_nt: TGTGCCAGCAGGCAATTCACAGATACGCAGTATTTT; cdr3_aa: CASRQFTDTQYF
clone_size: -; d_call: -; j_call: TRBJ2-1; v_call: TRBV6-5; cdr3_nt: TGTGCCAGCAGCCCTACTAGACCCAATGAGCAGTTCTTC; cdr3_aa: CASSPTRPNEQFF